One sample yielded the 21 T cell receptor beta chains listed below, sequenced in a study of cytomegalovirus exposure and HLA in healthy donors. The data were produced by immunoSEQ multiplex PCR, yet TCRdb's version contains in-frame clones alone and is incomplete. The data hold almost 65,000 clones, with around 89% observed a single time. The sample was PBMCs. These receptors all come from a woman aged 18-35 years in good health and CMV-seronegative.

The chain combines TRBV9 with TRBJ1-1, with D possibly TRBD1 on 6 matching bases. This CDR3 is built from 12 residues. The V and J ends lost 3 bases and 12 bases respectively, with 15 bases between them. The germline V gene has CDR1 SGDLS and CDR2 YYNGEE. In DNA, the CDR3 is TGTGCCAGCAGCGCCGACAGGTCGTGGCCTTTCTTT. Translating gives CASSADRSWPFF.

The table lists this clone with a count of one. The chain combines TRBV29-1 with TRBJ2-7, with D perhaps matching TRBD1 (6 bases). V was pared by 5 bases and J by 2 bases, with 13 bases between. CDR1 and CDR2 from the germline V gene are SQVTM and ANQGSEA. The CDR3 runs 13 residues. The CDR3 sequence is CSVRPGETYEQYF. In DNA form, the CDR3 reads TGCAGCGTTCGGCCAGGGGAGACCTACGAGCAGTACTTC.

The chain combines TRBV15 with TRBJ2-7, with D perhaps TRBD2 (5 bases). This CDR3 region has 17 residues. Trimming left V 0 bases short and J 1 base short, with 16 bases between. CDR1 and CDR2 from the germline V gene are LNHNV and YYDKDF (reference sequence). In DNA form, the CDR3 reads TGTGCCACCAGCAGAGATCTGTCGTCTCGGGGATCCTACGAGCAGTACTTC. This gives the protein CATSRDLSSRGSYEQYF. Combining the CDR3 with reference TRBV15 and TRBJ2-7 gives the whole variable domain DAMVIQNPRYQVTQFGKPVTLSCSQTLNHNVMYWYQQKSSQAPKLLFHYYDKDFNNEADTPDNFQSRRPNTSFCFLDIRSPGLGDTAMYLCATSRDLSSRGSYEQYFGPGTRLTVT.

The chain links TRBV19 to TRBJ1-2, with TRBD1 matching over 7 bases. The germline V gene encodes CDR1 LNHDA and CDR2 SQIVND (reference sequence). V was pared by 10 bases and J by 2 bases, with 4 bases of the junction left unmatched. The CDR3 is made up of 12 amino acids. CDR3 sequence reads: CATDRANYGYTF. CDR3 sequence (DNA): TGTGCCACCGACAGGGCAAACTATGGCTACACCTTC.

CDR3 nucleotides: TGTGCCAGCAGTCGCCTCGGCGCGGTCAATGAGCAGTTCTTC. Amino acids: CASSRLGAVNEQFF. The chain recombines TRBV27 with TRBJ2-1, with no clear D. CDR1 is MNHEY, CDR2 SMNVEV, per germline (reference sequence). The V and J ends lost 5 bases and 6 bases respectively, with 14 bases between them. The CDR3 is made up of 14 amino acids.

V and J are TRBV7-2 and TRBJ2-2; D might be TRBD2 (6 bases). The CDR3 length is 15 residues. V lost 2 bases to trimming and J lost 4 bases, with 11 bases between them. Germline CDR1 is SGHTA and CDR2 is FQGNSA. DNA for the CDR3: TGTGCCAGCAGCTTATATGGGACTCCCACCGGGGAGCTGTTTTTT. Translated, it gives CASSLYGTPTGELFF.

This clone showed up just once. The CDR3 sequence is CASSSLAGGTDTQYF. CDR3 DNA sequence: TGTGCCAGCAGTAGCTTGGCGGGAGGAACAGATACGCAGTATTTT. The rearrangement joins TRBV2 to TRBJ2-3, with TRBD2 matching 8 bases. CDR1 is SNHLY and CDR2 is FYNNEI in the germline V gene. The CDR3 totals 15 residues. With 5 bases clipped from V and 3 bases from J, the junction kept 7 bases outside the gene matches.

The chain carries TRBV27 and TRBJ1-1; 9 bases agree with TRBD1. V was clipped by 5 bases and J by 7 bases; unmatched bases: 14. The germline CDR1 and CDR2 sequences are MNHEY and SMNVEV (reference sequence). The CDR3 has 16 residues. CDR3 nucleotide sequence: TGTGCCAGCAGTCACGGGGCGACAGGGGGATTTCGTGAAGCTTTCTTT. Amino acid sequence: CASSHGATGGFREAFF.

This clone appeared once. The sample carries other DNA sequences with the same CDR3. The chain employs TRBV11-2 and TRBJ2-7, with D possibly matching TRBD1 (6 bases). Trimming cost V 5 bases and J 0 bases, with 11 bases left between them. The CDR3 is 14 residues long. CDR1 is SGHAT, CDR2 FQNNGV, per germline. Here the CDR3 reads CASSHIRGSYEQYF. CDR3 in DNA: TGTGCCAGCAGCCATATCAGGGGCTCCTACGAGCAGTACTTC. The whole variable domain, remainder taken from reference TRBV11-2 and TRBJ2-7, is EAGVAQSPRYKIIEKRQSVAFWCNPISGHATLYWYQQILGQGPKLLIQFQNNGVVDDSQLPKDRFSAERLKGVDSTLKIQPAKLEDSAVYLCASSHIRGSYEQYFGPGTRLTVT.

The V gene is TRBV28, the J gene TRBJ1-1; unclear D gene. V dropped 6 bases and J dropped 0 bases, with 8 bases sitting between them. This CDR3 has 13 residues. CDR1 is MDHEN and CDR2 is SYDVKM in the germline V gene. CDR3 nucleotide sequence: TGTGCCAGCAGAGGGAGGGTGAACACTGAAGCTTTCTTT. Protein product: CASRGRVNTEAFF. The full variable domain, completed using reference TRBV28 and TRBJ1-1, is DVKVTQSSRYLVKRTGEKVFLECVQDMDHENMFWYRQDPGLGLRLIYFSYDVKMKEKGDIPEGYSVSREKKERFSLILESASTNQTSMYLCASRGRVNTEAFFGQGTRLTVV.

The chain has TRBV5-1 and TRBJ2-1; the match to TRBD2 covers 14 bases. There are 17 residues in the CDR3. From germline, CDR1 is SGHRS and CDR2 YFSETQ. Trimming took 4 bases from V and 6 from J; bases not matched to a gene: 9. The CDR3 nucleotides read TGCGCCAGCAGCGGGGGGACTAGCGGGAGTTTAGTCAATGAGCAGTTCTTC. Translated: CASSGGTSGSLVNEQFF.

The chain uses TRBV7-8 and TRBJ1-1; TRBD1 matches at 7 bases. The CDR3 extends over 14 amino acids. Unmatched junction bases numbered 3, after V lost 4 bases and J lost 1 base. Germline values: CDR1 SGHVS, CDR2 FQNEAQ. In DNA form, the CDR3 reads TGTGCCAGCAGCTCTTGGGACAGGAACACTGAAGCTTTCTTT. Translated: CASSSWDRNTEAFF.

This clone was observed once. The J gene is TRBJ2-1, the V gene TRBV28; 8 bases align to TRBD2. Germline V lookup: CDR1 MDHEN, CDR2 SYDVKM. The CDR3 is 15 residues long. Germline trimming cut 4 bases from V and 7 bases from J; bases unmatched to any gene: 9. The CDR3 bases are TGTGCCAGCAGTTCACCGGGACTAGGTGGAAATGAGCAGTTCTTC. Amino acid sequence: CASSSPGLGGNEQFF.

J is TRBJ2-2 and V is TRBV7-6; TRBD2 is a possible D gene (5 bases). V shed 6 bases and J shed 1 base, with 15 bases lying between them. CDR1 and CDR2 from the germline V gene are SGHVS and FNYEAQ. The CDR3 length is 16 residues. The chain's CDR3 is CASSFSAGLNTGELFF. CDR3 bases: TGTGCCAGCAGTTTTAGCGCCGGGTTGAACACCGGGGAGCTGTTTTTT. Full variable domain (missing parts from reference TRBV7-6 and TRBJ2-2): GAGVSQSPRYKVTKRGQDVALRCDPISGHVSLYWYRQALGQGPEFLTYFNYEAQQDKSGLPNDRFSAERPEGSISTLTIQRTEQRDSAMYRCASSFSAGLNTGELFFGEGSRLTVL.

The rearrangement uses TRBV15 and TRBJ1-1, with D possibly being TRBD1 (6 bases). This CDR3 has 16 residues. Trimming pared 3 bases from V and 0 bases from J, leaving 14 bases between. Germline V CDR1 and CDR2: LNHNV, YYDKDF (reference sequence). CDR3 protein: CATSRGITGLNTEAFF. As DNA, the CDR3 is TGTGCCACCAGCAGGGGAATTACAGGGTTGAACACTGAAGCTTTCTTT.

V gene TRBV27 combines with J gene TRBJ2-3; 8 bases map to TRBD2. J lost 6 bases, V lost 6 bases, and 11 bases had no gene match. The CDR3 is 15 residues long. Germline V CDR1 and CDR2: MNHEY, SMNVEV (reference sequence). The CDR3 bases are TGTGCCAGCAGCCTAGGGGCGGCTAGCGGGGATACGCAGTATTTT. Amino acid sequence: CASSLGAASGDTQYF.

V gene TRBV5-1 combines with J gene TRBJ2-3; 10 bases match TRBD2. Germline CDR1 is SGHRS and CDR2 is YFSETQ. CDR3 length: 15 amino acids. V lost 2 bases to trimming and J lost 3 bases; unmatched junction nucleotides: 3. The CDR3 sequence: CASSLAGGPTDTQYF. For the CDR3, the DNA is TGCGCCAGCAGCTTAGCGGGGGGGCCAACAGATACGCAGTATTTT.

In this sample, this clone turned up once. CDR3 residues: CASSPNRSGLDEQYF. CDR3 DNA: TGCGCCAGCAGCCCTAATCGTTCCGGGTTGGACGAGCAGTACTTC. The chain combines TRBV5-1 with TRBJ2-7; no firm D call. Trimming removed 4 bases at V and 5 bases at J, with 19 bases between. CDR3 length: 15 amino acids. In germline, CDR1 is SGHRS, CDR2 YFSETQ.

V and J are TRBV18 and TRBJ2-1, with 7 bases that match TRBD2. Unmatched junction bases numbered 6, after V lost 3 bases and J lost 4 bases. The CDR3 extends over 15 amino acids. CDR1 and CDR2 (germline): KGHSH, LQKENI. The CDR3 loop is CASSPLRGSYNEQFF. The CDR3 DNA reads as TGTGCCAGCTCACCCCTGCGGGGGAGTTACAATGAGCAGTTCTTC.

This sequence joins TRBV30 and TRBJ2-2, with 11 bases lining up with TRBD1. CDR1 is GTSNPN and CDR2 is SVGIG in the germline V gene (reference sequence). V lost 2 bases, J lost 5 bases, and 7 bases stayed unmatched. This CDR3 spans 16 amino acids. As DNA, the CDR3 is TGTGCCTGGAGTAAGGACAGGGGGCGGGGGACCGGGGAGCTGTTTTTT. Translation gives CAWSKDRGRGTGELFF. Full variable domain (outside the CDR3, taken from reference TRBV30 and TRBJ2-2): SQTIHQWPATLVQPVGSPLSLECTVEGTSNPNLYWYRQAAGRGLQLLFYSVGIGQISSEVPQNLSASRPQDRQFILSSKKLLLSDSGFYLCAWSKDRGRGTGELFFGEGSRLTVL.

V usage is TRBV30 and J usage is TRBJ1-5, with D maybe TRBD1 (6 bases). The CDR3 extends over 12 amino acids. Per germline, CDR1 GTSNPN and CDR2 SVGIG (reference sequence). V lost 1 base to trimming and J lost 9 bases, with 10 bases between them. CDR3 region: CAWSEGTLPQHF. As DNA, the CDR3 is TGTGCCTGGAGTGAAGGGACACTGCCCCAGCATTTT. Using reference TRBV30 and TRBJ1-5 for the parts outside the CDR3, the full variable domain is SQTIHQWPATLVQPVGSPLSLECTVEGTSNPNLYWYRQAAGRGLQLLFYSVGIGQISSEVPQNLSASRPQDRQFILSSKKLLLSDSGFYLCAWSEGTLPQHFGDGTRLSIL.